The rows below give T cell receptor beta chains drawn from one sample of a study of cytomegalovirus exposure and HLA in healthy donors. Produced via immunoSEQ multiplex PCR; TCRdb's table is partial and in-frame only. The table records some 110,000 clones, 79% of them present only once. What was sequenced was PBMCs. The receptors stem from a woman aged 18-29 years in good health and CMV-seropositive. CDR3s include the opening cysteine and the closing phenylalanine or tryptophan. D genes are given only for firm matches. Some rows have no size entry. The others give once, few or many, or a class for an expanded clone.

cdr3_length	d_call	clone_size	v_call	j_call	cdr3_nt	cdr3_aa
14	.	few	TRBV30	TRBJ2-3	TGTGCCTGGGCTACCGGGAGAAACTTTGATACGCAGTATTTT	CAWATGRNFDTQYF
12	.	few	TRBV30	TRBJ1-2	TGTGCCTGGAGTGCAGGGTACTATGGCTACACCTTC	CAWSAGYYGYTF
14	.	.	TRBV30	TRBJ2-7	TGTGCCTGGAGTGTAGGGGCAGGGTGGTCCGAGCAGTACTTC	CAWSVGAGWSEQYF
14	.	.	TRBV19	TRBJ2-2	TGTGCCAGTAGCCCTAACAGGGTTTTCGGGGAGCTGTTTTTT	CASSPNRVFGELFF
15	TRBD1	.	TRBV7-9	TRBJ2-7	TGTGCCAGCAGCTCTACACAGGGGCCCACCTACGAGCAGTACTTC	CASSSTQGPTYEQYF
15	TRBD1	.	TRBV19	TRBJ2-1	TGTGCCAGTAGTGGGCAGGCTGGACAGGGAAATGAGCAGTTCTTC	CASSGQAGQGNEQFF
12	.	.	TRBV28	TRBJ1-2	TGTGCCAGCAGCCAGTCCGACTATGGCTACACCTTC	CASSQSDYGYTF
16	.	.	TRBV5-1	TRBJ2-7	TGCGCCAGCAGCCACATTTCCGGGACACATACCTACGAGCAGTACTTC	CASSHISGTHTYEQYF
14	.	.	TRBV7-9	TRBJ1-1	TGTGCCAGCAGCTTAAGCGGCCGGAACACTGAAGCTTTCTTT	CASSLSGRNTEAFF
16	.	few	TRBV5-1	TRBJ2-2	TGCGCCAGCAGCTTGAGGGTTGAGGGTTTCGCCGGGGAGCTGTTTTTT	CASSLRVEGFAGELFF
14	TRBD1	.	TRBV11-3	TRBJ2-7	TGTGCCAGCACCACCGGACAGGCCGACTACGAGCAGTACTTC	CASTTGQADYEQYF
16	TRBD1	.	TRBV5-1	TRBJ2-4	TGCGCCAGCAGCTCTGGACAGGGGGTTGCCAAAAACATTCAGTACTTC	CASSSGQGVAKNIQYF
15	.	.	TRBV19	TRBJ2-3	TGTGCCAGTAGTATATGGACAGAATCGACAGATACGCAGTATTTT	CASSIWTESTDTQYF
14	.	few	TRBV6-5	TRBJ2-1	TGTGCCAGCAGGACCGGGACTTTATCCAATGAGCAGTTCTTC	CASRTGTLSNEQFF
15	.	.	TRBV6-5	TRBJ2-7	TGTGCCAGCAGTTACTCGGGGGGTAGACACTACGAGCAGTACTTC	CASSYSGGRHYEQYF
14	TRBD2	.	TRBV5-1	TRBJ2-1	TGCGCCAGCAGCTTGGTGGGGACTAGCAATGAGCAGTTCTTC	CASSLVGTSNEQFF
17	.	few	TRBV9	TRBJ1-1	TGTGCCAGCAGCGTAGGGGGGGGGAGGGGTCTGAACACTGAAGCTTTCTTT	CASSVGGGRGLNTEAFF
18	TRBD1	.	TRBV5-1	TRBJ1-4	TGCGCCATCAGCTCACACCGGGACAGCCTCGCGGCTAATGAAAAACTGTTTTTT	CAISSHRDSLAANEKLFF
15	TRBD1	.	TRBV6-5	TRBJ2-7	TGTGCCAGCAGTTACCTGTACAGGGGCCCCTACGAGCAGTACTTC	CASSYLYRGPYEQYF
18	TRBD2	.	TRBV7-9	TRBJ2-1	TGTTCCAGCAGCTCTGGACTAGCTACGTCCGTTCCCTACAATGAGCAGTTCTTC	CSSSSGLATSVPYNEQFF
13	TRBD1	.	TRBV27	TRBJ1-1	TGTGCCAGCAGTTTTGGACAGGCGACTGAAGCTTTCTTT	CASSFGQATEAFF
16	TRBD2	.	TRBV5-4	TRBJ2-1	TGTGCCAGCAGCTTGCGAGCGGGAGGGCCAGTCGATGAGCAGTTCTTC	CASSLRAGGPVDEQFF
12	.	.	TRBV5-1	TRBJ2-7	TGCGCCAGCAGCTTGGGACAGTTCGAGCAGTACTTC	CASSLGQFEQYF
13	.	.	TRBV9	TRBJ2-1	TGTGCCAGCAGCGTAGTAATCGGAGGTGAGCAGTTCTTC	CASSVVIGGEQFF
15	.	once	TRBV5-4	TRBJ2-1	TGTGCCAGCAGCCACAGGACTAATCCGACAAATGAGCAGTTCTTC	CASSHRTNPTNEQFF
16	.	.	TRBV7-6	TRBJ1-1	TGTGCCAGCAGCACAGGCCTAGCAGGGGAGAACACTGAAGCTTTCTTT	CASSTGLAGENTEAFF
13	.	once	TRBV5-1	TRBJ2-1	TGCGCCAGCAGCCGAGGGGGCGGGGAGGAGCAGTTCTTC	CASSRGGGEEQFF
14	TRBD1	.	TRBV5-1	TRBJ1-2	TGCGCCAGCAGCTGGGACAGCCTCACTTATGGCTACACCTTC	CASSWDSLTYGYTF
14	.	few	TRBV4-2	TRBJ2-7	TGTGCCAGCAGCCCAGACTTGAGCTCCTACGAGCAGTACTTC	CASSPDLSSYEQYF
14	TRBD1	.	TRBV27	TRBJ1-1	TGTGCCAGCAGTCCCCGACAGGGGGCAACTGAAGCTTTCTTT	CASSPRQGATEAFF
16	TRBD1	.	TRBV7-4	TRBJ1-1	TGTGCCAGCAGCTTTGGACCCGGACAGGGGAACACTGAAGCTTTCTTT	CASSFGPGQGNTEAFF
18	.	few	TRBV5-1	TRBJ2-6	TGCGCCAGCAGCGGGGGCTTGGACAGTCTCTCTGGGGCCAACGTCCTGACTTTC	CASSGGLDSLSGANVLTF
17	TRBD2	.	TRBV5-1	TRBJ2-1	TGCGCCAGCAGCTTGGTAACGGCGGGAGGGGTCTACAATGAGCAGTTCTTC	CASSLVTAGGVYNEQFF
13	.	.	TRBV4-1	TRBJ2-3	TGCGCCAGCAGCCAGGACCCTGGAGGTACGCAGTATTTT	CASSQDPGGTQYF
12	TRBD1	.	TRBV19	TRBJ1-2	TGTGCCAGTAGAGACAGGGAATATGGCTACACCTTC	CASRDREYGYTF
12	.	.	TRBV28	TRBJ1-2	TGTGCCAGCAGTAGGGGGACCTATGGCTACACCTTC	CASSRGTYGYTF
14	.	.	TRBV5-4	TRBJ1-2	TGTGCCAGCAGGAGATGGGGGACAACTTATGGCTACACCTTC	CASRRWGTTYGYTF
14	.	.	TRBV5-1	TRBJ2-5	TGCGCCAGCAGCTTCACTGCTGACCAAGAGACCCAGTACTTC	CASSFTADQETQYF
14	.	few	TRBV30	TRBJ1-6	TGTGCCTGGAGTGCTGGCCAGGATAATTCACCCCTCCACTTT	CAWSAGQDNSPLHF
16	.	.	TRBV6-5	TRBJ1-1	TGTGCCAGCAGTTACTCATCTCGCGCGGTGAACACTGAAGCTTTCTTT	CASSYSSRAVNTEAFF
12	.	.	TRBV5-1	TRBJ1-1	TGCGCCAGCAGCGTTGATCGGACTGAAGCTTTCTTT	CASSVDRTEAFF
14	.	.	TRBV6-5	TRBJ2-1	TGTGCCAGCAGTTACTCTCGGAGGGGAAATGAGCAGTTCTTC	CASSYSRRGNEQFF
16	TRBD2	.	TRBV11-2	TRBJ2-1	TGTGCCAGCAGCTTAGCCCAAGCGGGAGGGCCGGATGAGCAGTTCTTC	CASSLAQAGGPDEQFF
15	TRBD2	.	TRBV7-9	TRBJ2-1	TGTGCCAGCAGCTTAGTCCAGCGGGGTTTCAATGAGCAGTTCTTC	CASSLVQRGFNEQFF
14	.	.	TRBV6-6	TRBJ1-2	TGTGCCAGCAGTTCCAATGGACAGAACTATGGCTACACCTTC	CASSSNGQNYGYTF
17	.	.	TRBV23-1	TRBJ1-5	TGCGCCAGCAGTCCCTTACGACGGGATGATAGCAATCAGCCCCAGCATTTT	CASSPLRRDDSNQPQHF
15	TRBD1	.	TRBV6-6	TRBJ2-7	TGTGCCAGCAACTCCCCACGGGACAGCTCCTACGAGCAGTACTTC	CASNSPRDSSYEQYF
13	.	once	TRBV6-1	TRBJ2-5	TGTGCCAGCAGTGGATGGAGGGGTGAGACCCAGTACTTC	CASSGWRGETQYF
17	TRBD1	.	TRBV5-1	TRBJ1-2	TGCGCCAGCAGCTTGGTAGGGGGCCAATACACTAACTATGGCTACACCTTC	CASSLVGGQYTNYGYTF
15	TRBD1	.	TRBV18	TRBJ1-4	TGTGCCAGCTCATCCCAGACAGGGTATAATGAAAAACTGTTTTTT	CASSSQTGYNEKLFF
16	.	.	TRBV19	TRBJ1-5	TGTGCCAGTACCCCTGGCGGGGGAAGGAGCAATCAGCCCCAGCATTTT	CASTPGGGRSNQPQHF
15	TRBD2	.	TRBV4-1	TRBJ2-1	TGCGCCAGCAGCTTTAGCGGGAGTTCCTACAATGAGCAGTTCTTC	CASSFSGSSYNEQFF
14	.	.	TRBV30	TRBJ1-1	TGTGCCTGGAGTACCGGGACACTGAACACTGAAGCTTTCTTT	CAWSTGTLNTEAFF
15	.	.	TRBV10-1	TRBJ2-1	TGCGCCAGCAGTGAGTCTAACTCCAGGAGGGGTGAGCAGTTCTTC	CASSESNSRRGEQFF
14	TRBD1	.	TRBV27	TRBJ2-7	TGTGCCAGCAGATGGGGCAGGGGGCAGTACGAGCAGTACTTC	CASRWGRGQYEQYF
15	.	once	TRBV19	TRBJ2-2	TGTGCCAGTAGTATCCAGGGAATCAACACCGGGGAGCTGTTTTTT	CASSIQGINTGELFF
15	.	.	TRBV6-6	TRBJ1-5	TGTGCCAGCAGTTACTCGTCGCAGAGCAATCAGCCCCAGCATTTT	CASSYSSQSNQPQHF
15	TRBD2	.	TRBV11-1	TRBJ2-1	TGTGCCAGCAGCTTTAGCGGGAGGGCCTACAATGAGCAGTTCTTC	CASSFSGRAYNEQFF
16	.	.	TRBV27	TRBJ2-5	TGTGCCAGCAGTGGCGGGACAGCGAGGCCGTACGAGACCCAGTACTTC	CASSGGTARPYETQYF
15	.	.	TRBV5-4	TRBJ1-1	TGTGCCAGCAGCTTGGGGAGACCTGTGAACACTGAAGCTTTCTTT	CASSLGRPVNTEAFF